The 14 T cell receptor beta chains in this list originate from one sample, sequenced in a study of T cell repertoires in cytomegalovirus infection. MiXCR, run by TCRdb on the reads, gives a single entry per CDR3 protein. The sample lists roughly 730,000 distinct CDR3 sequences; about 30% were seen once. These TCRs are of unknown antigen specificity. The specimen comprised cultured PBMCs, sampled from culture after CMV antigen stimulation. These receptors were collected from a human donor in good health (CMV status not recorded). Some clones in this sample may be carry-over from other donors' samples.

This rearrangement joins TRBV20-1 to TRBJ1-4, with D tentatively TRBD1 (6 bases). The V end lost 5 bases, the J end lost 8 bases, and 15 bases lay between the germline ends. There are 13 residues in the CDR3. Germline CDR1 and CDR2: DFQATT and SNEGSKA (reference sequence). DNA of the CDR3: TGCAGTGCTCCATCAGCGGGGGGCGAAAAACTGTTTTTT. Its translation is CSAPSAGGEKLFF.

This chain links TRBV6-2 or TRBV6-3 with TRBJ1-5; tentative D call: TRBD1 (6 bases). Germline values: CDR1 MNHEY, CDR2 SVGEGT. The V and J ends lost 5 bases and 2 bases respectively, with 13 bases between them. CDR3 length: 15 amino acids. CDR3 sequence reads: CASSPLGGGNQPQHF. CDR3 bases: TGTGCCAGCAGTCCCCTGGGGGGCGGCAATCAGCCCCAGCATTTT.

Concerning this clonotype itself: One base away lies a much larger clone, so this may be a sequencing read error. The conserved final phenylalanine or tryptophan is absent from the CDR3, which likely points to a read error. This chain links TRBV7-2 with TRBJ2-5; D might be TRBD1 (6 bases). CDR3 size: 15 residues. Trimming removed 5 bases at V and 9 bases at J, with 22 bases between. In germline, CDR1 is SGHTA, CDR2 FQGNSA. The CDR3 DNA follows: TGTGCCAGCAGCCCCGGAGGAACAGGGTCAAGGCCCCAGTACTTA. It encodes CASSPGGTGSRPQYL.

The chain has TRBV19 and TRBJ1-3, with D possibly matching TRBD1 (5 bases). Trimming stripped 6 bases from V and 4 bases from J, with 16 bases between. The CDR3 has 15 residues. CDR1 and CDR2 (germline): LNHDA, SQIVND (reference sequence). The CDR3 bases are TGTGCCAGTAGCCCATGGATGGCAGGGGGAAACACCATATATTTT. Translating gives CASSPWMAGGNTIYF.

This clonotype was seen only once. The chain employs TRBV7-2 and TRBJ2-5; 11 positions match TRBD1. This CDR3 contains 15 residues. The junction had 7 bases not matched to a gene; V was cut back by 5 bases and J by 5 bases. Germline V gene lookup returns CDR1 SGHTA and CDR2 FQGNSA. CDR3 in DNA: TGTGCCAGCAGCCCGGACAGGGGGCTGGTTGAGACCCAGTACTTC. It codes for CASSPDRGLVETQYF.

This clonotype was counted between two and nine times. CDR3 amino acids: CASSHDRASDRGETQYF. The CDR3 DNA reads as TGTGCCAGCAGCCATGACAGGGCCTCGGACAGGGGGGAGACCCAGTACTTC. This chain links TRBV7-9 with TRBJ2-5; the match to TRBD1 covers 10 bases. CDR3 size: 17 residues. Trimming took 5 bases from V and 5 from J; bases not matched to a gene: 14. Germline V gene sequence: CDR1 SEHNR, CDR2 FQNEAQ (reference sequence).

This chain joins TRBV7-3 and TRBJ2-5; D uncertain. Per the germline V gene, CDR1 is SGHTA and CDR2 is FQGTGA. The CDR3 is made up of 14 amino acids. Trimming cost V 3 bases and J 1 base, with 9 bases left between them. The CDR3 DNA sequence: TGTGCCAGCAGCTTGGGATATTCCCAAGAGACCCAGTACTTC. Translated, it gives CASSLGYSQETQYF.

The chain links TRBV4-1 to TRBJ2-7; no firm D call. Trimming stripped 0 bases from V and 4 bases from J, with 13 bases between. Germline loops: CDR1 MGHRA, CDR2 YSYEKL. The CDR3 covers 15 residues. CDR3 loop: CASSQEVPRRYEQYF. CDR3 in DNA: TGCGCCAGCAGCCAAGAGGTACCCAGAAGATACGAGCAGTACTTC.

This clonotype was counted a few times. The chain uses TRBV7-2 and TRBJ2-3; D possibly corresponds to TRBD2 (5 bases). Trimming removed 5 bases from V and 2 bases from J, with 8 bases in between. CDR1 and CDR2 from the germline V gene are SGHTA and FQGNSA. The CDR3 totals 13 residues. CDR3 nucleotides: TGTGCCAGCAGCACGCGGGTCACAGATACGCAGTATTTT. It is translated as CASSTRVTDTQYF.

This clonotype has just a few counts. The chain has TRBV2 and TRBJ2-7; D gene uncertain. The CDR3 extends over 12 amino acids. In germline, CDR1 is SNHLY, CDR2 FYNNEI. With 4 bases removed from V and 4 bases from J, the gap between germline ends came to 8 bases. DNA of the CDR3: TGTGCCAGCAGTGGAAAGGGTTACGAGCAGTACTTC. Translating gives CASSGKGYEQYF.

The chain has TRBV12-3 or TRBV12-4 and TRBJ1-1, with D uncertain. This CDR3 region has 15 residues. The V end lost 0 bases, the J end lost 2 bases, and 10 bases lay between the germline ends. As DNA, the CDR3 is TGTGCCAGCAGTTTAGCGGAAGGTTCTAACACTGAAGCTTTCTTT. It is translated as CASSLAEGSNTEAFF.

The J gene is TRBJ2-1, the V gene TRBV4-1; no reliable D call. This CDR3 is 14 amino acids long. Germline lookup yields CDR1 MGHRA and CDR2 YSYEKL. V lost 1 base to trimming and J lost 7 bases, with 11 bases between them. This chain's CDR3 is CASSQGLRKNEQFF. The CDR3 nucleotides read TGCGCCAGCAGCCAAGGACTTCGGAAGAATGAGCAGTTCTTC.

J is TRBJ2-7 and V is TRBV4-2; a possible D gene is TRBD2 (6 bases). The V end lost 0 bases, the J end lost 6 bases, and 12 bases lay between the germline ends. Germline loops: CDR1 LGHNA, CDR2 YNFKEQ. This CDR3 spans 14 amino acids. The CDR3 region has the DNA TGTGCCAGCAGCCAAGAGGAGGGAACACCCGAGCAGTACTTC. Translation: CASSQEEGTPEQYF.

CDR3 region: CATSRWGSSNEQFF. In DNA form, the CDR3 reads TGTGCCACCAGCAGATGGGGGAGCAGCAATGAGCAGTTCTTC. The J gene is TRBJ2-1, the V gene TRBV15; either TRBD1 or TRBD2 may fit D (5 bases each). The germline CDR1 and CDR2 sequences are LNHNV and YYDKDF (reference sequence). The germline V and J ends were trimmed by 2 bases and 6 bases, with 11 bases remaining between them. The CDR3 has 14 amino acids.